Listed below are T cell receptor beta chains from one sample, sequenced in a study of human T cells and chemical hapten exposure. Each CDR3 protein gets one entry after TCRdb re-called the RACE reads with MiXCR. This sample has 70,000 to 80,000 distinct CDR3 sequences, with around 30% found just once. Source: whole blood, taken in connection with sensitization to the hapten diphenylcyclopropenone (DPC). Receptor source: a man aged 35 to 55 with alopecia areata. Some clones in this sample may be carry-over from other donors' samples. CDR3s include the opening cysteine and the closing phenylalanine or tryptophan. The D gene is left open where the match is weak. For some rows the clone size is stated as once, few or many, or as a class when expanded; others skip it.

CDR3aa | CDR3nt | j_gene | v_gene | len | abundance | d_gene
CASSPSPGQRFGSGANVLTF | TGTGCCAGCAGCCCCTCCCCGGGACAAAGGTTCGGCTCTGGGGCCAACGTCCTGACTTTC | TRBJ2-6 | TRBV7-9 | 20 | . | .
CASSLLAEASYEQYF | TGTGCCAGCAGCTTACTAGCAGAGGCCTCCTACGAGCAGTACTTC | TRBJ2-7 | TRBV7-3 | 15 | few | .
CAWSVGQDQPQHF | TGTGCCTGGAGTGTAGGGCAGGATCAGCCCCAGCATTTT | TRBJ1-5 | TRBV30 | 13 | . | .
CASSDPLAESTDTQYF | TGTGCCAGCAGTGATCCACTAGCGGAAAGCACAGATACGCAGTATTTT | TRBJ2-3 | TRBV6-1 | 16 | . | TRBD2
CATRTVSTDTQYF | TGTGCCACCCGGACAGTTAGCACAGATACGCAGTATTTT | TRBJ2-3 | TRBV18 | 13 | . | .
CSAGGGYTDTQYF | TGCAGTGCTGGGGGGGGGTACACAGATACGCAGTATTTT | TRBJ2-3 | TRBV20-1 | 13 | . | TRBD2
CAWSPGLHYNSPLHF | TGTGCCTGGAGCCCGGGGCTGCACTATAATTCACCCCTCCACTTT | TRBJ1-6 | TRBV30 | 15 | few | .
CSARVNLQETQYF | TGCAGTGCTAGAGTTAACCTACAAGAGACCCAGTACTTC | TRBJ2-5 | TRBV20-1 | 13 | . | .
CASSLGYSLETQYF | TGTGCCAGCAGCTTAGGCTACTCCCTGGAGACCCAGTACTTC | TRBJ2-5 | TRBV7-2 | 14 | . | .
CASSGGRTNLNQPQHF | TGTGCCAGCAGCGGGGGACGGACGAATCTAAATCAGCCCCAGCATTTT | TRBJ1-5 | TRBV7-8 | 16 | . | .
CSAEPRRDRGYEQYF | TGCAGTGCTGAACCTCGCCGGGACAGGGGCTACGAGCAGTACTTC | TRBJ2-7 | TRBV20-1 | 15 | . | TRBD1
CASSSPLRGETQYF | TGTGCCAGCAGCTCTCCACTGCGCGGGGAGACCCAGTACTTC | TRBJ2-5 | TRBV7-6 | 14 | few | .
CASSLLSGELFF | TGTGCCAGCAGCTTACTATCCGGGGAGCTGTTTTTT | TRBJ2-2 | TRBV7-3 | 12 | . | .
CSAQPGSSYNSPLHF | TGCAGTGCTCAGCCCGGGAGCTCCTATAATTCACCCCTCCACTTT | TRBJ1-6 | TRBV20-1 | 15 | few | .
CASSPSGSPGIQYF | TGTGCCAGCAGCCCTAGCGGGAGTCCGGGCATTCAGTACTTC | TRBJ2-4 | TRBV12-3/TRBV12-4 | 14 | . | TRBD2
CSAGLPKAGLAQGSYEQYF | TGCAGTGCTGGACTACCCAAGGCAGGGCTAGCACAAGGGTCCTACGAGCAGTACTTC | TRBJ2-7 | TRBV20-1 | 19 | many | .
CASSAGPYYQPQHF | TGTGCCAGCAGTGCGGGACCCTATTATCAGCCCCAGCATTTT | TRBJ1-5 | TRBV6-5 | 14 | many | .
CASSLRDTYGYTF | TGCGCCAGCAGCTTGAGGGACACGTATGGCTACACCTTC | TRBJ1-2 | TRBV5-1 | 13 | . | .
CASSYSYTSSETQYF | TGTGCCAGCAGTTACTCGTATACTAGCTCAGAGACCCAGTACTTC | TRBJ2-5 | TRBV6-5 | 15 | few | .
CASSLGDGFRYF | TGTGCCAGCAGCTTAGGTGATGGGTTTCGGTATTTT | TRBJ2-3 | TRBV7-2 | 12 | . | .
CASSPHTRAGELFF | TGTGCCAGCAGTCCCCATACTAGGGCCGGGGAGCTGTTTTTT | TRBJ2-2 | TRBV6-6 | 14 | many | .
CASSYGTYGNQPQHF | TGTGCCAGCAGTTACGGGACCTATGGCAATCAGCCCCAGCATTTT | TRBJ1-5 | TRBV6-2/TRBV6-3 | 15 | . | .
CASSSGTGGANVLTF | TGTGCCAGCAGCTCAGGGACAGGTGGGGCCAACGTCCTGACTTTC | TRBJ2-6 | TRBV11-3 | 15 | . | TRBD1
CASSPQGSGNTIYF | TGTGCCAGCTCACCACAGGGCTCTGGAAACACCATATATTTT | TRBJ1-3 | TRBV18 | 14 | . | .
CASSSTGIVLEQYF | TGTGCCAGCAGTTCGACAGGTATTGTCCTCGAGCAGTACTTC | TRBJ2-7 | TRBV28 | 14 | . | .
CSARAGGPGVANTGELFF | TGCAGTGCTAGAGCTGGGGGTCCGGGGGTGGCTAACACCGGGGAGCTGTTTTTT | TRBJ2-2 | TRBV20-1 | 18 | few | .
CASSLVQLDRGTDTQYF | TGTGCCAGCAGCTTAGTGCAGCTAGATCGAGGCACAGATACGCAGTATTTT | TRBJ2-3 | TRBV7-9 | 17 | . | .
CASSLGTGVNSNQPQHF | TGTGCCAGCAGCTTGGGGACAGGCGTTAATAGCAATCAGCCCCAGCATTTT | TRBJ1-5 | TRBV7-2 | 17 | . | TRBD1
CASSQADKRQAQETQYF | TGTGCCAGCAGCCAAGCTGACAAAAGACAAGCCCAAGAGACCCAGTACTTC | TRBJ2-5 | TRBV14 | 17 | . | .
CASSSTSRLEYF | TGTGCCAGCAGTTCGACTAGCCGTTTGGAGTATTTT | TRBJ2-3 | TRBV27 | 12 | once | TRBD2
CASSSGQVDGYTF | TGTGCCAGCAGCTCGGGACAGGTGGATGGCTACACCTTC | TRBJ1-2 | TRBV28 | 13 | . | TRBD1
CSAAGTQYF | TGCAGTGCCGCAGGGACCCAGTACTTC | TRBJ2-5 | TRBV20-1 | 9 | . | .
CASSRTGSGNTIYF | TGTGCCAGCAGCCGGACGGGCTCTGGAAACACCATATATTTT | TRBJ1-3 | TRBV12-3/TRBV12-4 | 14 | once | .
CASSYSGRSTGELFF | TGTGCCAGCAGTTATAGCGGGAGAAGCACCGGGGAGCTGTTTTTT | TRBJ2-2 | TRBV25-1 | 15 | . | TRBD2
CASSLQYTGELFF | TGCGCCAGCAGCCTCCAGTACACCGGGGAGCTGTTTTTT | TRBJ2-2 | TRBV4-3 | 13 | . | .
CASTTLALNTGELFF | TGTGCCAGCACCACTCTTGCCTTGAACACCGGGGAGCTGTTTTTT | TRBJ2-2 | TRBV12-3/TRBV12-4 | 15 | . | .
CSVGIGAGGTYNEQFF | TGCAGCGTTGGGATAGGGGCGGGAGGAACCTACAATGAGCAGTTCTTC | TRBJ2-1 | TRBV29-1 | 16 | few | TRBD2
CSVQESAGGHSSNQPQHF | TGCAGTGTACAGGAGAGTGCCGGAGGACACTCTAGCAATCAGCCCCAGCATTTT | TRBJ1-5 | TRBV20-1 | 18 | . | .
CSVNGQGEAYEQYF | TGCAGCGTCAACGGACAGGGGGAGGCCTACGAGCAGTACTTC | TRBJ2-7 | TRBV29-1 | 14 | many | TRBD1
CASSRDRGEKLFF | TGTGCCAGCTCAAGGGACAGGGGTGAAAAACTGTTTTTT | TRBJ1-4 | TRBV18 | 13 | . | TRBD1
CASSFENNSPLHF | TGTGCCAGCAGCTTCGAAAATAATTCACCCCTCCACTTT | TRBJ1-6 | TRBV7-3 | 13 | . | .
CASSLPRNTEAFF | TGTGCCAGCAGTTTACCCCGGAACACTGAAGCTTTCTTT | TRBJ1-1 | TRBV28 | 13 | . | .
CASGSDGGEAFF | TGTGCTAGTGGTTCGGATGGAGGGGAAGCTTTCTTT | TRBJ1-1 | TRBV12-5 | 12 | few | .
CAWSVTTGSYGYTF | TGTGCCTGGAGTGTGACGACAGGGTCCTATGGCTACACCTTC | TRBJ1-2 | TRBV30 | 14 | . | TRBD1
CASSLAGANVLTF | TGTGCCAGCAGCTTAGCTGGGGCCAACGTCCTGACTTTC | TRBJ2-6 | TRBV7-9 | 13 | . | .